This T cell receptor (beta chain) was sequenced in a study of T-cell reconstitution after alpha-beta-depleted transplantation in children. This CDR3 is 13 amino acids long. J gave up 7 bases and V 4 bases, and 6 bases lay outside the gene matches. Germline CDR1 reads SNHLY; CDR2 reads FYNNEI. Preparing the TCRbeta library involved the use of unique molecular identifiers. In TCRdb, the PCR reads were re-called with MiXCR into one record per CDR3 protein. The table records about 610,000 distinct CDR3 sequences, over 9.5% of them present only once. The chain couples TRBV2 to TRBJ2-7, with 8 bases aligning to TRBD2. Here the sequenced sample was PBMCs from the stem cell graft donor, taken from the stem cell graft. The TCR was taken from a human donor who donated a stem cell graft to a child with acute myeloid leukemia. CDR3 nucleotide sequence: TGTGCCAGCAGTGTGGGACTAGAGAGAGAGCAGTACTTC. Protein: CASSVGLEREQYF.